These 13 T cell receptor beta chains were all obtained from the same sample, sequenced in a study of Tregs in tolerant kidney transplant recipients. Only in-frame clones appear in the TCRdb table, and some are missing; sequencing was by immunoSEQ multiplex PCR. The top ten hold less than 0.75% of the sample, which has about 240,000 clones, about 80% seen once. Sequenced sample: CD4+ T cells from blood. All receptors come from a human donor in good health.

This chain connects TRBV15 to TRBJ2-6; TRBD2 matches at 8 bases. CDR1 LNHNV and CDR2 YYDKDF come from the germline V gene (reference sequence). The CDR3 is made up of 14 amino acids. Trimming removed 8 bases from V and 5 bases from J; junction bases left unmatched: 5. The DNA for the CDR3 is TGTGCCACCGATGCGGGGGGCCGGGCCAACGTCCTGACTTTC. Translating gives CATDAGGRANVLTF.

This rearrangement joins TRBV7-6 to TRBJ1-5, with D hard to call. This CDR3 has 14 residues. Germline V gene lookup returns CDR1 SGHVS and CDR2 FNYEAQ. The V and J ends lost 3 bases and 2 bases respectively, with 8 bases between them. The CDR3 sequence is CASSLSGGNQPQHF. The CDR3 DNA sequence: TGTGCCAGCAGCTTGTCCGGGGGCAATCAGCCCCAGCATTTT.

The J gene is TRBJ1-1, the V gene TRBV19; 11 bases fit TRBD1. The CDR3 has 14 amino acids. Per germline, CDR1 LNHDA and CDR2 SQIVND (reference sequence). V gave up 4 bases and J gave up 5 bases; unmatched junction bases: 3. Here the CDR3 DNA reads TGTGCCAGTAGTAGGGGACAGGGGGAAACTGAAGCTTTCTTT. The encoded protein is CASSRGQGETEAFF.

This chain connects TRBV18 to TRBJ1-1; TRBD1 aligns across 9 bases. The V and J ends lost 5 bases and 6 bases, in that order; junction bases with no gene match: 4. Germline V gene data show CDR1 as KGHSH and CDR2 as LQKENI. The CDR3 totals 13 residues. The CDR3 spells CASSSRDRAEAFF. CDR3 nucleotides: TGTGCCAGCTCATCCCGGGACAGGGCTGAAGCTTTCTTT.

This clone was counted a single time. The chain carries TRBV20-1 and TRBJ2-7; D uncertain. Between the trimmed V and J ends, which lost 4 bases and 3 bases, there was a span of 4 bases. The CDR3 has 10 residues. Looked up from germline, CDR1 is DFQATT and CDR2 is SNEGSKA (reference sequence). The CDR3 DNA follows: TGCAGTGCTATCGACTACGAGCAGTACTTC. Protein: CSAIDYEQYF.

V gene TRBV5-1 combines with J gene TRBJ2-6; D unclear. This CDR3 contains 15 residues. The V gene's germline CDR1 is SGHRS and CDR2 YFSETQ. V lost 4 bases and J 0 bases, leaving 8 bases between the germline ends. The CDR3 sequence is CASSPIPSGANVLTF. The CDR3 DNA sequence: TGCGCCAGCAGCCCGATACCCTCTGGGGCCAACGTCCTGACTTTC.

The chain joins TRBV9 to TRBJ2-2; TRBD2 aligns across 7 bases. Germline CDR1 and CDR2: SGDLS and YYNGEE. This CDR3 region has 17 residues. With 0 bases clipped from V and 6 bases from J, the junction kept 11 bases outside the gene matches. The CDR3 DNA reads TGTGCCAGCAGCGTAGCTCCCGGGACTACCTACTCCGGGGAGCTGTTTTTT. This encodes CASSVAPGTTYSGELFF.

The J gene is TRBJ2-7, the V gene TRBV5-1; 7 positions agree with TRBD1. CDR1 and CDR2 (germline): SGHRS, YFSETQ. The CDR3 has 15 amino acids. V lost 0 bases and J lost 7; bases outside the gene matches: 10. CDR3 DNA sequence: TGCGCCAGCAGCTTGGAGTCTAGGGGGCTAGAAGAGCAGTACTTC. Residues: CASSLESRGLEEQYF. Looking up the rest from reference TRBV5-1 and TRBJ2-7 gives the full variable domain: KAGVTQTPRYLIKTRGQQVTLSCSPISGHRSVSWYQQTPGQGLQFLFEYFSETQRNKGNFPGRFSGRQFSNSRSEMNVSTLELGDSALYLCASSLESRGLEEQYFGPGTRLTVT.

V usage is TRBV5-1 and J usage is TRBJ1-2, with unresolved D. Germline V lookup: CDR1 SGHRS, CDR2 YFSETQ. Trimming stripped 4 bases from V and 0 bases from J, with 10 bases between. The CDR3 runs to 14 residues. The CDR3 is CASSITVANYGYTF. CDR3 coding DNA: TGCGCCAGCAGCATTACAGTGGCTAACTATGGCTACACCTTC. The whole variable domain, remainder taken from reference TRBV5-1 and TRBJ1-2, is KAGVTQTPRYLIKTRGQQVTLSCSPISGHRSVSWYQQTPGQGLQFLFEYFSETQRNKGNFPGRFSGRQFSNSRSEMNVSTLELGDSALYLCASSITVANYGYTFGSGTRLTVV.

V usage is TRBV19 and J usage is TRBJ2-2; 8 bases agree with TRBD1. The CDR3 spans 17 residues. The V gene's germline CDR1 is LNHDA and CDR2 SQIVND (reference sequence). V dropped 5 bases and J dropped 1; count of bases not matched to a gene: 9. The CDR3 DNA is TGTGCCAGTAGTGTCTTCACAGGGGGATGGAACACCGGGGAGCTGTTTTTT. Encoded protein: CASSVFTGGWNTGELFF.

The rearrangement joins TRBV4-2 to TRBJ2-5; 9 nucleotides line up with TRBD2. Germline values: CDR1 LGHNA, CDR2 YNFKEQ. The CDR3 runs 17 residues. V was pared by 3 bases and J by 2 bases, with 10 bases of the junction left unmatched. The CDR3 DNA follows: TGTGCCAGCAGCCACAGGATTAGGGCGGGGGGGCAAGAGACCCAGTACTTC. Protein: CASSHRIRAGGQETQYF.

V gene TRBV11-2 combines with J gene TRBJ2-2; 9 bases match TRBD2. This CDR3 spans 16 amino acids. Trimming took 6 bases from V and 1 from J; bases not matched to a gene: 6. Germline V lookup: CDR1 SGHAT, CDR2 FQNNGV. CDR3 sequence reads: CASRKGLALNTGELFF. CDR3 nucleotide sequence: TGTGCCAGCAGAAAGGGACTAGCCTTGAACACCGGGGAGCTGTTTTTT.

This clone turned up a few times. The CDR3 region is CASSQGRLTKGGSEQYF. CDR3 coding DNA: TGCGCCAGCAGCCAAGGCCGCCTGACTAAAGGGGGTAGCGAGCAGTACTTC. This chain joins TRBV4-1 and TRBJ2-7; tentative D call: TRBD1 (6 bases). CDR3 size: 17 residues. With 1 base removed from V and 6 bases from J, the gap between germline ends came to 22 bases. Germline CDR1 reads MGHRA; CDR2 reads YSYEKL.